The T cell receptor (beta chain) under discussion was sequenced for a study of blood T cells in healthy people across ages. Turning to the study itself: About one barcoded beta molecule per two T cells was captured by template switching.

Findings of the study overall: Significant beta diversity loss was already apparent by age about 42, declining roughly linearly. No conclusive comparison of naive versus antigen-experienced cells was possible with unsorted PBMCs. Naive T cell percentage and TCR beta diversity correlated strongly.

This clonotype was found many times. Its antigen is unidentified. Together with a sample-barcoded 5' primer, a J-beta primer mix was included in a second PCR lasting 7 to 11 cycles. TCRdb re-analysed the 5' RACE reads in MiXCR, keeping a single row per CDR3 protein. The sample yields just under 900,000 distinct CDR3 sequences, less than 35% seen once. This CDR3 has 21 residues. The V gene's germline CDR1 is LGHNT and CDR2 FRNRAP. The V segment lost 7 bases and the J segment 2 bases; nucleotides outside the gene matches: 26. J is TRBJ2-5 and V is TRBV12-5; 9 positions agree with TRBD1. This TCR was sampled from a woman older than 75 in good health. The sequencing input was blood. Here the CDR3 reads CASADWTRWDRVSGPQETQYF. The DNA of the CDR3 is TGTGCTAGTGCCGATTGGACCCGGTGGGACAGGGTCTCCGGCCCGCAAGAGACCCAGTACTTC.